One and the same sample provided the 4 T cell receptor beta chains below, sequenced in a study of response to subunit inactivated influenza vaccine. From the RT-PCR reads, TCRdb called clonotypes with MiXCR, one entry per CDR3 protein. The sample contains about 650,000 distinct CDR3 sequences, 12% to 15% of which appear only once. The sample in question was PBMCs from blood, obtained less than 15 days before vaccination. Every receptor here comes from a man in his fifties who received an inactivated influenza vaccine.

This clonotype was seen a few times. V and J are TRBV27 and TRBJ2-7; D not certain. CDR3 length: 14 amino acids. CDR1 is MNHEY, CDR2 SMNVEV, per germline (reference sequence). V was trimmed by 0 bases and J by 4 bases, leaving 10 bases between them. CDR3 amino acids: CASSLSMGIYEQYF. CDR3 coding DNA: TGTGCCAGCAGTTTATCGATGGGCATTTACGAGCAGTACTTC.

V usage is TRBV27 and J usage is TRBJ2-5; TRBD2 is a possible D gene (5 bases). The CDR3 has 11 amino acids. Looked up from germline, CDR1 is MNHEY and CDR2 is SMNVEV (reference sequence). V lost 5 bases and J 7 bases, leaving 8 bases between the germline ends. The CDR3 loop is CASSVGGTQYF. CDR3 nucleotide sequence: TGTGCCAGCAGTGTAGGAGGGACCCAGTACTTC.

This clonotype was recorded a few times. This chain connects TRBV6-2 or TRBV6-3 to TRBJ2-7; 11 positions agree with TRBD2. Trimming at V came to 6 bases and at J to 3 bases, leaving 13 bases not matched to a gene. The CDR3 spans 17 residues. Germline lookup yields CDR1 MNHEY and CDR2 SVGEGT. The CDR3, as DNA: TGTGCCAGCAGCCGAACCCCCAGACTAGCGGGATTCTACGAGCAGTACTTC. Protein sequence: CASSRTPRLAGFYEQYF.

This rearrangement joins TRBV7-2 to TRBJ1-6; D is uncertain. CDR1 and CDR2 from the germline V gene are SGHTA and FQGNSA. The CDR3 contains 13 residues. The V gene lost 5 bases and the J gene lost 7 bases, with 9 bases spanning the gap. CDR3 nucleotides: TGTGCCAGCAGCGCCTCAGGAAATTCACCCCTCCACTTT. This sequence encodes CASSASGNSPLHF.